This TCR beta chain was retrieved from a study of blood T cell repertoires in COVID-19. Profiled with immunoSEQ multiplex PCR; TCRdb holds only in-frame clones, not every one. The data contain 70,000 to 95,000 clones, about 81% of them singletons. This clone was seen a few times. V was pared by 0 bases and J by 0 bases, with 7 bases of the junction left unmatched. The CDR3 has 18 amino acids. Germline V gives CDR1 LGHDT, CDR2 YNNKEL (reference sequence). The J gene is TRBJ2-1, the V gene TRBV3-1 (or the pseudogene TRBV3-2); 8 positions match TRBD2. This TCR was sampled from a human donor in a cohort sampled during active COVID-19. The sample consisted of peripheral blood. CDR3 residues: CASSQDFRGGRSYNEQFF. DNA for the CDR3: TGTGCCAGCAGCCAAGATTTTCGGGGGGGGCGCTCCTACAATGAGCAGTTCTTC.